A selection of T cell receptor beta chains follows, all from one sample in a study of blood T cell repertoires in COVID-19. The table came from immunoSEQ multiplex PCR; TCRdb's copy has only in-frame clones and leaves some out. This sample carries more than 250,000 clones, about 86% of them seen once, and the ten largest clones take roughly 1.1%. The specimen sequenced was peripheral blood. These receptors all stem from a woman in her forties or fifties with acute or convalescent COVID-19. Each CDR3 is given with its conserved first and last residue.

j_call v_call cdr3_aa
TRBJ2-7 TRBV19 CASSRGGYEQYF
TRBJ1-3 TRBV12-3/TRBV12-4 CASSSDRTTIYF
TRBJ1-4 TRBV19 CASTGGRANEKLFF
TRBJ1-3 TRBV7-2 CASSWQGGNTIYF
TRBJ1-5 TRBV24-1 CATSAGAGNQPQHF
TRBJ1-2 TRBV28 CASSSGQSVTYGYTF
TRBJ2-3 TRBV6-5 CASSWDRDGDTQYF
TRBJ1-4 TRBV23-1 CAVRAPGTENEKLFF
TRBJ2-5 TRBV24-1 CATSDQYSGETQYF
TRBJ1-5 TRBV15 CATSVNSNQPQHF
TRBJ2-6 TRBV19 CASSIDPGGTLGANVLTF
TRBJ2-5 TRBV5-1 CASSLERGAGETQYF
TRBJ2-5 TRBV5-1 CASVQGTGGIETQYF
TRBJ2-3 TRBV3-1/TRBV3-2 CASSRLPDTDTQYF
TRBJ2-5 TRBV6-5 CASTRAGVGAQYF
TRBJ1-1 TRBV3-1/TRBV3-2 CASSPRDLGTEAFF
TRBJ2-7 TRBV9 CASSPLPLGTYEQYF
TRBJ1-4 TRBV7-2 CASSFGDITREKLFF
TRBJ1-1 TRBV10-3 CAISPGNTEAFF
TRBJ2-5 TRBV7-9 CASTAGGPPGGETQYF
TRBJ1-1 TRBV19 CASSWTGRTEAFF
TRBJ1-1 TRBV19 CASSPDRVNTEAFF
TRBJ1-1 TRBV10-3 CAISEFSSTEAFF
TRBJ2-5 TRBV3-1/TRBV3-2 CASSQLAEETQYF
TRBJ2-1 TRBV18 CASSPSGGAENEQFF
TRBJ1-2 TRBV5-4 CASIDRGTNYGYTF
TRBJ2-3 TRBV24-1 CATSARGGLSTDTQYF
TRBJ1-4 TRBV5-4 CASSRTNEKLFF
TRBJ1-5 TRBV7-2 CASSLSSGFSNQPQHF
TRBJ2-3 TRBV3-1/TRBV3-2 CASSNTDTQYF
TRBJ1-2 TRBV7-9 CASTKGGQAYGYTF
TRBJ1-3 TRBV7-2 CATTPKPLSSGNTIYF
TRBJ2-7 TRBV27 CASSLSAAISYEQYF
TRBJ2-2 TRBV12-2 CASRLVDRADTGELFF
TRBJ2-1 TRBV4-3 CASSLAQGLAGGPWNEQFF
TRBJ2-5 TRBV7-2 CASSLGLRGQGGETQYF
TRBJ2-5 TRBV7-9 CASSLGGLQETQYF
TRBJ2-7 TRBV6-2/TRBV6-3 CASRPRTSGSLRYEQYF
TRBJ1-1 TRBV15 CATSRGQTGDTEAFF
TRBJ1-1 TRBV7-9 CASSLVGGDTEAFF
TRBJ1-3 TRBV29-1 CSVEMGQTIYF
TRBJ2-1 TRBV4-2 CASSQGPRGSYSYNEQFF
TRBJ1-2 TRBV28 CASREGDYGYTF
TRBJ2-6 TRBV7-9 CASSSGQGALGANVLTF
TRBJ1-2 TRBV7-2 CASSLEISSGGYTF
TRBJ2-5 TRBV6-2/TRBV6-3 CASSYPTRGRALGETQYF
TRBJ1-6 TRBV5-4 CASSLPEGNSPLHF
TRBJ1-1 TRBV19 CASSIVGGTEAFF
TRBJ2-5 TRBV7-2 CAISGGGWETQYF
TRBJ1-3 TRBV5-8 CASSPQGTGNTIYF
TRBJ2-7 TRBV30 CAARDSSYEQYF
TRBJ2-2 TRBV11-1 CASSPGLAGESGELFF
TRBJ1-6 TRBV28 CASQSGNSPLHF
TRBJ1-1 TRBV5-5 CASTRGGNVDTEAFF